This record concerns one T cell receptor beta chain sequence. The record originates from a study of T cells in Graves' hyperthyroidism and ophthalmopathy. Amplification of TCR beta CDR3 regions was performed using RNA transcripts as template. HTBI primers were used for first-round RT-PCR of the TCR CDR3. TCRdb called the multiplex PCR reads again in MiXCR, with one record for every CDR3 protein. Of roughly 740,000 distinct CDR3 sequences detected, less than 20% appear once; the ten largest clones hold around 8.1%. The CDR3 runs 12 residues. Germline V lookup: CDR1 SEHNR, CDR2 FQNEAQ (reference sequence). With 5 bases removed from V and 8 bases from J, the gap between germline ends came to 12 bases.

The receptor comes from a man between 18 and 29 years old with Graves' hyperthyroidism. This rearrangement joins TRBV7-9 to TRBJ1-2; D ambiguous. Sequencing was carried out using blood. CDR3 in DNA: TGTGCCAGCAGCCCTACAGTTACGGGCTACACCTTC. This codes for CASSPTVTGYTF.